This passage covers 6 T cell receptor beta chains from one sample sequenced in a study of blood T cell repertoires in COVID-19. Assay: immunoSEQ multiplex PCR; the TCRdb copy retains only in-frame clones and omits some. The sample carries 250,000 to 350,000 clones, over 75% recorded once. Sequencing was performed on peripheral blood. These receptors all come from a woman in her sixties or seventies with acute or convalescent COVID-19.

This chain connects TRBV3-1 (or the pseudogene TRBV3-2) to TRBJ2-7; the match to TRBD1 covers 9 bases. The V and J ends lost 4 bases and 0 bases, in that order; junction bases with no gene match: 4. This CDR3 contains 15 residues. The germline V gene encodes CDR1 LGHDT and CDR2 YNNKEL (reference sequence). The CDR3 sequence: CASSLGTGSSYEQYF. The CDR3 DNA reads as TGTGCCAGCAGCCTCGGGACAGGGAGCTCCTACGAGCAGTACTTC.

The chain has TRBV3-1 (or the pseudogene TRBV3-2) and TRBJ2-3; no clear D. The V gene lost 1 base and the J gene lost 5 bases, with 13 bases spanning the gap. Germline values: CDR1 LGHDT, CDR2 YNNKEL (reference sequence). The CDR3 is made up of 15 amino acids. The CDR3 loop reads CASSQVFRLGDTQYF. The CDR3 nucleotides read TGTGCCAGCAGCCAAGTCTTCAGGCTCGGAGATACGCAGTATTTT.

The chain links TRBV18 to TRBJ1-1; D is possibly TRBD1 (5 bases). The V end was cut by 2 bases, the J end by 6 bases, with 7 bases between. The CDR3 loop spans 12 amino acids. Germline V lookup: CDR1 KGHSH, CDR2 LQKENI. The CDR3, as DNA: TGTGCCAGCTCACCATGGGGGGCTGAAGCTTTCTTT. Amino acids: CASSPWGAEAFF.

V is TRBV5-5 and J is TRBJ2-2; 8 bases map to TRBD2. J lost 1 base, V lost 0 bases, and 8 bases had no gene match. There are 18 residues in the CDR3. CDR1 is SGHKS, CDR2 YYEKEE, per germline (reference sequence). CDR3 bases: TGTGCCAGCAGCTTGGTTCTGGCGGGGGGCCTGAACACCGGGGAGCTGTTTTTT. It specifies CASSLVLAGGLNTGELFF. The full variable domain, rest sourced from reference TRBV5-5 and TRBJ2-2, is DAGVTQSPTHLIKTRGQQVTLRCSPISGHKSVSWYQQVLGQGPQFIFQYYEKEERGRGNFPDRFSARQFPNYSSELNVNALLLGDSALYLCASSLVLAGGLNTGELFFGEGSRLTVL.

V usage is TRBV2 and J usage is TRBJ2-1, with 7 bases identical to TRBD1. The CDR3 is 15 amino acids. Germline V CDR1 and CDR2: SNHLY, FYNNEI. The J segment lost 6 bases and the V segment lost 7 bases, leaving 12 bases of the junction unmatched. CDR3 sequence reads: CASTRVDRDLNEQFF. As DNA, the CDR3 is TGTGCCAGCACGAGGGTCGACAGGGACCTCAATGAGCAGTTCTTC.

The V and J genes are TRBV7-2 and TRBJ2-7; 9 bases fit TRBD2. The CDR3 runs to 17 residues. The V gene end was trimmed by 5 bases and the J gene end by 2 bases; junction bases not matched to a gene: 13. CDR1 is SGHTA, CDR2 FQGNSA, per germline. CDR3 loop: CASSLKISSGNPYEQYF. CDR3 coding DNA: TGTGCCAGCAGCCTAAAAATCTCTAGCGGGAATCCCTACGAGCAGTACTTC.